The next 8 T cell receptor beta chains were all read from a single sample in a study of T cell responses to AZD1222 COVID-19 vaccine. Sequenced by immunoSEQ multiplex PCR; TCRdb stores in-frame clones only, minus some. The repertoire includes more than 120,000 clones, about 93% of them detected once, and roughly 5% sits in the top ten. The sample here was peripheral blood, taken on day 0 of AZD1222 vaccination. These receptor sequences come from an adult in good health.

The chain carries TRBV4-2 and TRBJ2-6; possibly TRBD1 for D (5 bases). Germline assignment: CDR1 LGHNA and CDR2 YNFKEQ. V gave up 0 bases and J gave up 3 bases, with 6 bases separating them. The CDR3 covers 15 residues. CDR3 protein: CASSQEGVGANVLTF. DNA for the CDR3: TGTGCCAGCAGCCAAGAAGGGGTTGGGGCCAACGTCCTGACTTTC.

The V and J genes are TRBV7-2 and TRBJ2-3; no firm D call. The V gene's germline CDR1 is SGHTA and CDR2 FQGNSA. The V gene lost 5 bases and the J gene lost 4 bases, with 7 bases spanning the gap. CDR3 size: 12 residues. The DNA for the CDR3 is TGTGCCAGCAGCAGAAGCGCAGATACGCAGTATTTT. Translation gives CASSRSADTQYF.

The sample holds one count of this clone. The V call is TRBV30, the J call TRBJ2-7; D is possibly TRBD1 (5 bases). Germline-derived CDR1 and CDR2 are GTSNPN and SVGIG (reference sequence). This CDR3 spans 10 amino acids. Trimming left V 8 bases short and J 9 bases short, with 14 bases between. Written as DNA, the CDR3 is TGTGCCCTAGGGGCCACGGGGCAGTACTTC. This encodes CALGATGQYF.

CDR3 nucleotide sequence: TGTGCCAGCAGCCGCGGACAGGGTTACACTGAAGCTTTCTTT. Translation: CASSRGQGYTEAFF. The genes are TRBV6-2 or TRBV6-3 and TRBJ1-1, with 8 bases matching TRBD1. Germline lookup yields CDR1 MNHEY and CDR2 SVGEGT. V gave up 6 bases and J gave up 3 bases; unmatched junction bases: 6. The CDR3 covers 14 residues.

V and J are TRBV7-2 and TRBJ1-2; tentative D call: TRBD1 (6 bases). The CDR3 extends over 16 amino acids. V lost 0 bases and J 6 bases, leaving 17 bases between the germline ends. Per the germline V gene, CDR1 is SGHTA and CDR2 is FQGNSA. This CDR3 is CASSLAGKQGIDGYTF. The CDR3 bases are TGTGCCAGCAGCTTAGCGGGGAAACAGGGTATAGATGGCTACACCTTC.

The J gene is TRBJ1-1, the V gene TRBV28; 10 nucleotides align to TRBD1. This CDR3 has 13 amino acids. The V gene end was trimmed by 11 bases and the J gene end by 4 bases; junction bases not matched to a gene: 7. In germline, CDR1 is MDHEN, CDR2 SYDVKM. Written as DNA, the CDR3 is TGTGCCTCACGACAGGGGGCGGTCACTGAAGCTTTCTTT. Translation gives CASRQGAVTEAFF.

The rearrangement uses TRBV5-4 and TRBJ2-3; the match to TRBD2 covers 8 bases. This CDR3 region has 15 residues. Trimming took 2 bases from V and 4 from J; bases not matched to a gene: 6. Germline CDR1 and CDR2: SGHNT and YYREEE (reference sequence). The CDR3 nucleotides are TGTGCCAGCAGCTTAGCGGGAGCTCTTGCAGATACGCAGTATTTT. Its translation is CASSLAGALADTQYF.

This chain uses TRBV10-3 with TRBJ2-7; 9 nucleotides agree with TRBD1. The germline gives CDR1 ENHRY, CDR2 SYGVKD. The V gene end was trimmed by 5 bases and the J gene end by 4 bases; junction bases not matched to a gene: 9. The CDR3 extends over 15 amino acids. This chain's CDR3 is CAISPTEDRGYEQYF. The CDR3 nucleotides are TGTGCCATCAGTCCCACGGAGGACAGGGGTTACGAGCAGTACTTC.